A single sample is the source of the 9 T cell receptor beta chains below, sequenced in a study of cytomegalovirus exposure and HLA in healthy donors. This PCR relied on a set of 60 Vbeta primers and 13 Jbeta primers. Repertoires were generated with immunoSEQ multiplex PCR, while TCRdb's copy carries only in-frame clones and drops some. Listed are fewer than 150,000 clones; roughly 2.7% falls within the top ten. The material sequenced was PBMCs. The receptors originated from a man aged 35 to 55 in good health and CMV-seronegative.

J is TRBJ2-6 and V is TRBV19; D gene ambiguous. The germline V and J ends were trimmed by 5 bases and 4 bases, with 9 bases remaining between them. This CDR3 contains 14 residues. Germline V CDR1 and CDR2: LNHDA, SQIVND (reference sequence). CDR3 in amino acids: CASSPGFGANVLTF. CDR3 DNA: TGTGCCAGTAGTCCCGGGTTCGGGGCCAACGTCCTGACTTTC.

The chain has TRBV7-2 and TRBJ2-5, with 15 bases lining up with TRBD2. The germline CDR1 and CDR2 sequences are SGHTA and FQGNSA. The CDR3 consists of 16 residues. Trimming removed 5 bases from V and 2 bases from J; junction bases left unmatched: 3. The CDR3 nucleotides read TGTGCCAGCAGCCCGGGACTAGCGGGGGGACAAGAGACCCAGTACTTC. It translates to CASSPGLAGGQETQYF.

The chain couples TRBV5-4 to TRBJ2-2, with D possibly TRBD1 on 5 matching bases. The V end lost 9 bases, the J end lost 2 bases, and 20 bases lay between the germline ends. Germline V gene sequence: CDR1 SGHNT, CDR2 YYREEE (reference sequence). The CDR3 runs 16 residues. The CDR3 region is CATLKGPLVNTGELFF. CDR3 bases: TGTGCCACGCTGAAGGGGCCGCTCGTAAACACCGGGGAGCTGTTTTTT.

The J gene is TRBJ1-2, the V gene TRBV6-6; D unclear. The V and J ends lost 5 bases and 0 bases respectively, with 7 bases between them. Per germline, CDR1 MNHNY and CDR2 SVGAGI (reference sequence). The CDR3 has 13 residues. The CDR3 DNA reads as TGTGCCAGCAGTCTTACAGCTAACTATGGCTACACCTTC. It encodes CASSLTANYGYTF.

J is TRBJ1-6 and V is TRBV9; D is uncertain. Deletions cut 4 bases from V and 7 bases from J, with 9 bases between. This CDR3 is built from 13 residues. Looked up from germline, CDR1 is SGDLS and CDR2 is YYNGEE. CDR3 sequence (DNA): TGTGCCAGCAGCTCCTCAGGCAATTCACCCCTCCACTTT. Translated, it gives CASSSSGNSPLHF.

The chain joins TRBV5-1 to TRBJ2-3; possibly TRBD1 for D (6 bases). Trimming pared 1 base from V and 1 base from J, leaving 10 bases between. Germline loops: CDR1 SGHRS, CDR2 YFSETQ. This CDR3 contains 15 residues. CDR3 in amino acids: CASSLQGTGTDTQYF. In DNA form, the CDR3 reads TGCGCCAGCAGCTTGCAGGGGACGGGCACAGATACGCAGTATTTT.

The J gene is TRBJ1-4, the V gene TRBV7-2; 8 positions agree with TRBD1. The CDR3 sequence is 15 residues long. The junction had 10 bases not matched to a gene; V was cut back by 5 bases and J by 8 bases. Germline CDR1 SGHTA, CDR2 FQGNSA. The CDR3 region has the DNA TGTGCCAGCAGCACGCAGACAGGGGTTGGGGAAAAACTGTTTTTT. Translated, it gives CASSTQTGVGEKLFF.

The genes are TRBV6-5 and TRBJ2-7; D may be TRBD2 (5 bases). The germline V and J ends were trimmed by 8 bases and 7 bases, with 24 bases remaining between them. CDR1 MNHEY and CDR2 SVGAGI come from the germline V gene. CDR3 length: 15 residues. The CDR3 DNA reads TGTGCCAGCCGGGGAAGGAGGTTAGGGTGGAGTGAGCAGTACTTC. Protein product: CASRGRRLGWSEQYF.

This chain joins TRBV5-1 and TRBJ2-2; D is unclear. The V and J ends lost 4 bases and 0 bases respectively, with 13 bases between them. From germline, CDR1 is SGHRS and CDR2 YFSETQ. The CDR3 consists of 16 residues. In DNA form, the CDR3 reads TGCGCCAGCAGCAATTCAGTCGTATCGAACACCGGGGAGCTGTTTTTT. Translated, it gives CASSNSVVSNTGELFF.